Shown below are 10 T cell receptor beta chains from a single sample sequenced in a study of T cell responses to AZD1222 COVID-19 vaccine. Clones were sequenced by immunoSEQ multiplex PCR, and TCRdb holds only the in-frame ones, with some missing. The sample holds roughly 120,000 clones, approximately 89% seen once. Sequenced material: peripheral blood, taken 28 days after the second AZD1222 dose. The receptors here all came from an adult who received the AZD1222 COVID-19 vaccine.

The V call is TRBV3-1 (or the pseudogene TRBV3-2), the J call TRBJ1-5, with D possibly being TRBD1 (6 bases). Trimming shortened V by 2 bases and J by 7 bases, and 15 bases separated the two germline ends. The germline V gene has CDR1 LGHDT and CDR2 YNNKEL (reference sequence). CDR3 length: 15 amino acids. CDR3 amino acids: CASSQQQGFQQPQHF. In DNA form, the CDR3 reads TGTGCCAGCAGCCAACAACAGGGTTTTCAGCAGCCCCAGCATTTT.

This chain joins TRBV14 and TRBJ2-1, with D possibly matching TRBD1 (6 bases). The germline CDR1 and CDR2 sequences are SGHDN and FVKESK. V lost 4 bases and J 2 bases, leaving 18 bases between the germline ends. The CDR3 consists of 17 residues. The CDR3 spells CASSPFGGPGTYNEQFF. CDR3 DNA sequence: TGTGCCAGCAGCCCTTTTGGGGGCCCTGGGACCTACAATGAGCAGTTCTTC.

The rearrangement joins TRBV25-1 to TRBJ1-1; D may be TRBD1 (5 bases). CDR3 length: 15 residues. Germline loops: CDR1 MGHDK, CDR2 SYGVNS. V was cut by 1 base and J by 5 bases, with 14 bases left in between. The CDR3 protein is CASSEWRGWRTEAFF. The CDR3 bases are TGTGCCAGCAGTGAATGGAGGGGTTGGAGAACTGAAGCTTTCTTT.

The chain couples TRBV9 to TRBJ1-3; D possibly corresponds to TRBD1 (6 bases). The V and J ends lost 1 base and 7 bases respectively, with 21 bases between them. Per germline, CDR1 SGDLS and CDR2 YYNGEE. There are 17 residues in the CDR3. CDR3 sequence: CASSVPLAGASHNTIYF. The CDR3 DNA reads TGTGCCAGCAGCGTACCCTTGGCGGGGGCTTCCCACAACACCATATATTTT.

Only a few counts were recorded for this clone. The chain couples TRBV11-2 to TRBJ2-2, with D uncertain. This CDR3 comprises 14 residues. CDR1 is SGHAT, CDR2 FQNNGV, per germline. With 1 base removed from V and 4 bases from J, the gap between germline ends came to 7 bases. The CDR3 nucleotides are TGTGCCAGCAGCTTAGTGGCGGTCACCGGGGAGCTGTTTTTT. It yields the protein CASSLVAVTGELFF.

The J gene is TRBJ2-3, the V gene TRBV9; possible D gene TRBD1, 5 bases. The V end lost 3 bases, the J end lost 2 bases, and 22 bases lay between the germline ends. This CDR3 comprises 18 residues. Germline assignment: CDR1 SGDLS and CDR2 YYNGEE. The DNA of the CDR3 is TGTGCCAGCAGCGCAAATCTAGGGCGACAGCGCAACACAGATACGCAGTATTTT. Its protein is CASSANLGRQRNTDTQYF.

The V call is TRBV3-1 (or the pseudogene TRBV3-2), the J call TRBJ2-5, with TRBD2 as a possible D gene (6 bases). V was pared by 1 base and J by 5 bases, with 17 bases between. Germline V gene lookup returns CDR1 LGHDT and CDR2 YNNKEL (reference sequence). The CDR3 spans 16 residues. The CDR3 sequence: CASSQGKGLGFETQYF. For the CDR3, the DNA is TGTGCCAGCAGCCAAGGAAAGGGACTCGGGTTTGAGACCCAGTACTTC.

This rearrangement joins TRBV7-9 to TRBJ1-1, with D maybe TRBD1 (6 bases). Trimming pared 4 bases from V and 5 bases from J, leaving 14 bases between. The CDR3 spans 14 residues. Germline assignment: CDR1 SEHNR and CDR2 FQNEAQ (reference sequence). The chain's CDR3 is CASSSQGMGTEAFF. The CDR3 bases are TGTGCCAGCAGCTCACAGGGAATGGGAACTGAAGCTTTCTTT.

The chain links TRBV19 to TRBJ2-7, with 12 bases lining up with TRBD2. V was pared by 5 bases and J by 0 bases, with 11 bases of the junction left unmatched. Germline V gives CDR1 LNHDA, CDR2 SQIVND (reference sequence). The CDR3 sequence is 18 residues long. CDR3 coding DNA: TGTGCCAGTAGTGTCAACTATCGGACTAGCGGGGACTCCTACGAGCAGTACTTC. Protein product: CASSVNYRTSGDSYEQYF.

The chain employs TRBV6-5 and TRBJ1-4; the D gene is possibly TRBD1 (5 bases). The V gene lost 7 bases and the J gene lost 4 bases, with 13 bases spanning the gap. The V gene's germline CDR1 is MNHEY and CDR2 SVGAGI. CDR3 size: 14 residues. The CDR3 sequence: CASKRDVLNEKLFF. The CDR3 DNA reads TGTGCCAGCAAGAGGGACGTACTTAATGAAAAACTGTTTTTT.